This T cell receptor beta chain is from a study of OX40 agonist ivuxolimab in advanced cancers. Study details: Patients were roughly 87% male with ages roughly 23 to 90, mean about 65. Study results and caveats: On average, a greater number of expanded clones characterised CD8+ T cells relative to CD4+.

TCRdb keeps only in-frame clones here, not all; method: immunoSEQ multiplex PCR. The sample has 50,000 to 75,000 clones; 91% are singletons. Any history of autoimmune disease or systemic immunosuppression disqualified patients. Patients had blood sampled at baseline and again on cycle 4 day 1 and cycle 7 day 1. Germline V gene lookup returns CDR1 MRHNA and CDR2 SNTAGT. The junction had 4 bases not matched to a gene; V was cut back by 0 bases and J by 9 bases. This CDR3 is 15 amino acids long. This clone was observed a few times. Its antigen remains unidentified. The material was CD4+ or CD8+ T cells sorted from blood, obtained in a trial of the OX40 agonist ivuxolimab. This TCR came from an adult with an advanced solid tumor such as melanoma, head and neck, liver or kidney cancer. The V gene is TRBV6-4, the J gene TRBJ2-1, with 11 bases lining up with TRBD1. CDR3 region: CASSDSSGTGGEQFF. The CDR3 region has the DNA TGTGCCAGCAGTGACTCGAGTGGGACAGGGGGTGAGCAGTTCTTC.